A single sample is the source of the 28 T cell receptor beta chains below, sequenced in a study of blood T cells in healthy people across ages (dated by TCRdb to the mid-2010s). Library preparation employed 5' RACE. The sample was run on an Illumina HiSeq 2500. A second PCR of about 7 to 12 cycles was run with a J-beta primer mix and a sample-barcoded 5' primer. TCRdb redid the processing of the public reads, applying fastp at Q25 and MiXCR, and retained in-frame beta chains. All rows with the same CDR3 protein become a single entry with the most common DNA and genes. The sample table contains roughly 550,000 distinct CDR3 sequences; only one count was recorded for more than 20% of them. Of the sample, roughly 10% falls within the top ten clones. These data also featured in a second study, about T cells of mothers and their children.

The material sequenced was blood. These receptors all stem from a boy between 10 and 17 years old in good health.

This clonotype was counted only a few times. The chain links TRBV9 to TRBJ2-7; 10 nucleotides agree with TRBD2. The CDR3 has 15 residues. Germline V gene sequence: CDR1 SGDLS, CDR2 YYNGEE. V gave up 4 bases and J gave up 0 bases; unmatched junction bases: 4. The CDR3 region has the DNA TGTGCCAGCAGCCGGCTAGCGGGAGACTCCTACGAGCAGTACTTC. Residues: CASSRLAGDSYEQYF.

The genes are TRBV12-3 or TRBV12-4 and TRBJ1-2; 9 bases agree with TRBD1. The CDR3 is 14 residues long. The J segment lost 12 bases and the V segment lost 4 bases, leaving 12 bases of the junction unmatched. Written as DNA, the CDR3 is TGTGCCAGCAGTTCCGGACAGGGGCCCAAAAGAAACACCTTC. Its translation: CASSSGQGPKRNTF.

This clonotype was seen more than once but under ten times. At one end the junction does not follow the germline gene, possibly because of a read error. The chain links TRBV6-1 to TRBJ1-1; 10 positions match TRBD1. CDR1 is MNHNS and CDR2 is SASEGT in the germline V gene. The CDR3 consists of 16 residues. In nucleotides, the CDR3 is TGTGCCAGCAGTGAAGATGGGACAGGGGTGAACACTGAAGCTCTCTTT. Protein product: CASSEDGTGVNTEALF.

The chain carries TRBV4-3 and TRBJ2-3; 10 bases line up with TRBD2. The J segment lost 2 bases and the V segment lost 1 base, leaving 12 bases of the junction unmatched. This CDR3 has 19 residues. The germline CDR1 and CDR2 sequences are LGHNA and YSLEER. CDR3 region: CASSQGVSGGTSLTDTQYF. In DNA, the CDR3 is TGCGCCAGCAGCCAAGGGGTTAGCGGGGGGACCTCTCTCACAGATACGCAGTATTTT.

The chain couples TRBV4-3 to TRBJ2-3; unclear D gene. The CDR3 extends over 13 amino acids. V dropped 0 bases and J dropped 6 bases, with 7 bases sitting between them. The germline gives CDR1 LGHNA, CDR2 YSLEER. CDR3: CASSQEGVDTQYF. CDR3 nucleotides: TGCGCCAGCAGCCAAGAGGGCGTGGATACGCAGTATTTT.

This clonotype was detected ten times or more. The chain joins TRBV6-2 or TRBV6-3 to TRBJ2-2; D is undetermined. The CDR3 spans 20 residues. V was pared by 2 bases and J by 1 base, with 23 bases between. Germline loops: CDR1 MNHEY, CDR2 SVGEGT. This CDR3 is CASSYPRIKGRILNTGELFF. Written as DNA, the CDR3 is TGTGCCAGCAGTTACCCACGAATCAAGGGCCGGATCCTGAACACCGGGGAGCTGTTTTTT.

This rearrangement joins TRBV5-1 to TRBJ2-1, with a weak D call TRBD1 (7 bases). V lost 4 bases to trimming and J lost 9 bases, with 20 bases between them. In germline, CDR1 is SGHRS, CDR2 YFSETQ. The CDR3 totals 15 residues. The CDR3 DNA follows: TGCGCCAGCAGCCTTGGAGGGGGCGGATGGGTTGAGCAGTTCTTC. Protein sequence: CASSLGGGGWVEQFF.

The chain uses TRBV4-2 and TRBJ2-1, with 13 bases matching TRBD2. Losses at the gene ends were 0 bases for V and 10 bases for J; bases not matched to a gene: 12. Germline CDR1 is LGHNA and CDR2 is YNFKEQ. The CDR3 sequence is 18 residues long. CDR3 sequence: CASSQDRVELAGGLEQFF. The CDR3 DNA follows: TGTGCCAGCAGCCAAGATCGAGTTGAACTAGCGGGAGGGTTAGAGCAGTTCTTC.

This clonotype turned up a few times. The chain couples TRBV12-5 to TRBJ2-2; perhaps D is TRBD1 or TRBD2 (5 bases each). Trimming cost V 4 bases and J 3 bases, with 9 bases left between them. CDR3 length: 14 amino acids. Germline V lookup: CDR1 LGHNT, CDR2 FRNRAP. CDR3 in DNA: TGTGCTAGTGGTTCGGGACCGGACACCGGGGAGCTGTTTTTT. Amino acids: CASGSGPDTGELFF.

This clonotype appeared a few times. This rearrangement joins TRBV28 to TRBJ1-3; TRBD1 might be the D (5 bases). The CDR3 length is 17 residues. Looked up from germline, CDR1 is MDHEN and CDR2 is SYDVKM. CDR3 sequence: CAALLNPGEDHGNTIYF. DNA of the CDR3: TGTGCAGCCCTCCTTAATCCGGGGGAGGATCACGGAAACACCATATATTTT.

CDR3 in amino acids: CASSYRPKSYEQYF. In nucleotides, the CDR3 is TGTGCCAGCAGTTACCGTCCTAAGTCCTACGAGCAGTACTTC. V and J are TRBV28 and TRBJ2-7; D remains unclear. From germline, CDR1 is MDHEN and CDR2 SYDVKM. V was pared by 4 bases and J by 1 base, with 11 bases between. This CDR3 contains 14 residues.

This clonotype showed up just a few times. The rearrangement uses TRBV7-3 and TRBJ2-1, with D possibly TRBD1 on 5 matching bases. The CDR3 runs to 15 residues. V was clipped by 2 bases and J by 1 base, with 9 bases between them. Germline assignment: CDR1 SGHTA and CDR2 FQGTGA. CDR3: CASSLHPGSYNEQFF. The CDR3 nucleotides are TGTGCCAGCAGCTTACATCCAGGGTCCTACAATGAGCAGTTCTTC.

This clonotype was seen a handful of times. The rearrangement joins TRBV12-3 or TRBV12-4 to TRBJ2-7; D unclear. This CDR3 region has 12 residues. Trimming pared 6 bases from V and 5 bases from J, leaving 11 bases between. CDR3 sequence (DNA): TGTGCCAGCAGCCAAGGACGACACGAGCAGTACTTC. Translated, it gives CASSQGRHEQYF.

This sequence joins TRBV29-1 and TRBJ2-1, with TRBD2 identical over 7 bases. The CDR3 spans 13 residues. Germline values: CDR1 SQVTM, CDR2 ANQGSEA. The V and J ends lost 4 bases and 4 bases, in that order; junction bases with no gene match: 4. CDR3: CSVGDGGYNEQFF. The CDR3 region has the DNA TGCAGCGTTGGGGACGGGGGGTACAATGAGCAGTTCTTC.

The J gene is TRBJ2-1, the V gene TRBV5-6; D may be TRBD1 (5 bases). Germline values: CDR1 SGHDT, CDR2 YYEEEE. Trimming shortened V by 2 bases and J by 2 bases, and 14 bases separated the two germline ends. The CDR3 runs 16 residues. The CDR3 region is CASSFGGAPPYNEQFF. The CDR3 DNA reads as TGTGCCAGCAGCTTTGGTGGGGCCCCCCCCTACAATGAGCAGTTCTTC.

This sequence joins TRBV28 and TRBJ2-1; TRBD2 agrees at 11 bases. J was trimmed by 3 bases and V by 6 bases; bases with no gene match: 19. The CDR3 is 20 residues long. Looked up from germline, CDR1 is MDHEN and CDR2 is SYDVKM. CDR3 DNA: TGTGCCAGCAGCCCTGAGGAGTTAGCGGGGGGGCGTCTTGGCTACAATGAGCAGTTCTTC. Its translation: CASSPEELAGGRLGYNEQFF.

This clonotype came up a few times. The V call is TRBV6-2 or TRBV6-3, the J call TRBJ2-5; a weak D match, TRBD1 (6 bases). The CDR3 is 14 amino acids. Germline lookup yields CDR1 MNHEY and CDR2 SVGEGT. Trimming took off 6 bases at V and 11 bases at J, with 22 bases between the two ends. The CDR3 region is CASSSTGQLGEQYF. Here the CDR3 DNA reads TGTGCCAGCAGCTCGACCGGACAGCTGGGGGAGCAGTACTTC.

V gene TRBV6-5 combines with J gene TRBJ2-5; D is unresolved. V was trimmed by 0 bases and J by 0 bases, leaving 14 bases between them. CDR3 length: 17 residues. Germline V lookup: CDR1 MNHEY, CDR2 SVGAGI. CDR3 coding DNA: TGTGCCAGCAGTTACTCGAAGACCGCAGCCTACCAAGAGACCCAGTACTTC. Translation gives CASSYSKTAAYQETQYF.

This clonotype was counted between two and nine times. The chain has TRBV5-1 and TRBJ1-1; 8 positions agree with TRBD1. The germline V gene has CDR1 SGHRS and CDR2 YFSETQ. V was clipped by 2 bases and J by 10 bases; unmatched bases: 7. The CDR3 runs 13 residues. The CDR3 sequence: CASSLGQGISAFF. CDR3 coding DNA: TGCGCCAGCAGCTTAGGACAGGGAATTTCAGCTTTCTTT. Drawing the rest from reference TRBV5-1 and TRBJ1-1, the complete variable domain is KAGVTQTPRYLIKTRGQQVTLSCSPISGHRSVSWYQQTPGQGLQFLFEYFSETQRNKGNFPGRFSGRQFSNSRSEMNVSTLELGDSALYLCASSLGQGISAFFGQGTRLTVV.

This sequence joins TRBV24-1 and TRBJ1-1, with D tentatively TRBD1 (6 bases). CDR3 length: 14 residues. V was pared by 3 bases and J by 7 bases, with 14 bases between. From germline, CDR1 is KGHDR and CDR2 SFDVKD. CDR3 coding DNA: TGTGCCACCAGTGATGGCAGGGGATCGGATGAAGCTTTCTTT. It encodes CATSDGRGSDEAFF.

This clonotype was seen a few times. The chain couples TRBV9 to TRBJ1-1; D is uncertain. Germline CDR1 is SGDLS and CDR2 is YYNGEE. The CDR3 totals 16 residues. Deletions cut 2 bases from V and 1 base from J, with 15 bases between. CDR3: CASSVFDGDPNTEAFF. The CDR3 DNA follows: TGTGCCAGCAGCGTTTTCGACGGAGACCCGAACACTGAAGCTTTCTTT.

The sample holds a few counts of this clonotype. The chain has TRBV4-1 and TRBJ1-1; 8 bases line up with TRBD1. Per the germline V gene, CDR1 is MGHRA and CDR2 is YSYEKL. The CDR3 is 15 amino acids. With V trimmed by 3 bases and J by 4 bases, 7 bases remained unmatched. CDR3 coding DNA: TGCGCCAGCAGCCACACGTGGACAGGGAGCACTGAAGCTTTCTTT. Protein sequence: CASSHTWTGSTEAFF.

This clonotype has more than one count but fewer than ten. The chain has TRBV9 and TRBJ1-1; D unresolved. Germline CDR1 and CDR2: SGDLS and YYNGEE. This CDR3 has 13 residues. The V end was cut by 3 bases, the J end by 5 bases, with 11 bases between. CDR3 loop: CASSAEEGTEAFF. The CDR3 bases are TGTGCCAGCAGCGCAGAGGAGGGAACTGAAGCTTTCTTT.

The genes are TRBV6-1 and TRBJ1-4; no reliable D call. This CDR3 region has 13 residues. V shed 7 bases and J shed 8 bases, with 14 bases lying between them. Germline assignment: CDR1 MNHNS and CDR2 SASEGT. The CDR3, as DNA: TGTGCCAGCACCCGTATTAAAGAGGAAAAACTGTTTTTT. It yields the protein CASTRIKEEKLFF.

This chain connects TRBV25-1 to TRBJ1-2; no reliable D call. Trimming stripped 1 base from V and 6 bases from J, with 9 bases between. The CDR3 has 13 amino acids. Germline values: CDR1 MGHDK, CDR2 SYGVNS. The CDR3 bases are TGTGCCAGCAGTGAATTTGATAGCGATGGCTACACCTTC. It codes for CASSEFDSDGYTF.

The rearrangement joins TRBV6-1 to TRBJ2-7; D is possibly TRBD2 (5 bases). Germline V gene sequence: CDR1 MNHNS, CDR2 SASEGT. With 3 bases removed from V and 3 bases from J, the gap between germline ends came to 9 bases. The length of the CDR3 is 13 residues. CDR3 in DNA: TGTGCCAGCAGTGACGGGGTTGTCTACGAGCAGTACTTC. Protein sequence: CASSDGVVYEQYF.

There are a few counts of this clonotype. This rearrangement joins TRBV9 to TRBJ2-7; 10 bases align to TRBD2. V lost 0 bases to trimming and J lost 4 bases; unmatched junction nucleotides: 1. The CDR3 is 14 residues long. Germline assignment: CDR1 SGDLS and CDR2 YYNGEE. Here the CDR3 reads CASSVELAGYEQYF. DNA for the CDR3: TGTGCCAGCAGCGTAGAACTAGCGGGGTACGAGCAGTACTTC.

A few counts support this clonotype. This chain joins TRBV6-5 and TRBJ1-4; no firm D call. The germline gives CDR1 MNHEY, CDR2 SVGAGI. V dropped 0 bases and J dropped 7 bases, with 6 bases sitting between them. This CDR3 contains 13 residues. Here the CDR3 reads CASSYSLGEKLFF. CDR3 bases: TGTGCCAGCAGTTACTCTCTTGGTGAAAAACTGTTTTTT.